In its sample, the clone carrying this TCR beta chain was seen many times. No antigen is known for it. Constant-region reverse primers amplified full-length variable regions, followed by semi-nested Nested Universal Primer A PCR. TCRdb reprocessed the 5' RACE reads via MiXCR and lists one record per CDR3 protein. The repertoire holds 35,000 to 50,000 distinct CDR3 sequences, with 22% as singletons. Treg sorting used a CD4+CD25+CD127-/low gate. Germline CDR1 and CDR2: SGDLS and YYNGEE. The CDR3 is 17 amino acids. The ends lost 8 bases at V and 2 bases at J; junction bases unmatched: 15. Overall study findings and caveats: Greatest tumor Treg TCR overlap was with tumor naive CD4+ cells. In terms of TCR gene usage, tumor memory CD4+ T cells clustered together with blood and lymph node memory CD4+ cells, as well as with lymph node naive CD4+ cells.

This sequence originates from a female donor with breast cancer. The rearrangement links TRBV9 to TRBJ2-3; TRBD1 aligns across 9 bases. Sequencing used Tregs sorted from blood. CDR3 nucleotide sequence: TGTGCCAGTACGAGACTCGGGACAGGGCTATTCACAGATACGCAGTATTTT. Protein product: CASTRLGTGLFTDTQYF. The whole variable domain, remainder taken from reference TRBV9 and TRBJ2-3, is DSGVTQTPKHLITATGQRVTLRCSPRSGDLSVYWYQQSLDQGLQFLIQYYNGEERAKGNILERFSAQQFPDLHSELNLSSLELGDSALYFCASTRLGTGLFTDTQYFGPGTRLTVL.